This record looks at one T cell receptor beta chain sequence and its context. Its antigen remains unidentified. Per-base quality was not reported, and no clone a single base away is much larger than it. The data are from a study of shared clonotypes between healthy human individuals (TCRdb year 2020). The study in broad terms: A couple of women and a few men aged 18 to 49 years were included in the cohort. Per donor, leukapheresis produced somewhere between about 0.94 and 9 billion PBMCs. For each donor, CD4 naive and CD4 memory were each given three plates, CD8 naive was given two plates, and CD8 memory was given one plate. Libraries were prepared and TCR repertoires were sequenced by different laboratories using diverse techniques, in order to increase sequencing depth and limit assay-specific biases. Blood TCR repertoires of a handful of healthy adults were deeply sequenced to estimate repertoire size and the extent of clonotype sharing between individuals. Results and caveats for the whole study, not just this receptor: Across a few donors, approximately 4.6% of naive CD4, approximately 3.6% of naive CD8, 2% to 2.5% of memory CD4, and roughly 0.41% of memory CD8 clonotypes were shared. Sampling was restricted to blood, and TCR repertoires in tissues likely differ from the TCR repertoires found in blood. The genetic and exposure-history diversity represented was limited by the small number of donors. Based on pairwise subsampling, the degree of clonotype sharing among donors was expected to be affected by sequencing depth. Compared with non-shared clonotypes, clonotypes shared by all four sorted-subset donors had higher generation probabilities. Rarefaction of sorted-subset datasets indicated incomplete sequencing despite the large sequencing depth. Naive subsets generally had larger estimated clonotype richness than memory subsets did.

V lost 5 bases and J lost 7 bases; the stretch between them is 17 bases long. CDR1 and CDR2 are drawn from the germline V gene (reference sequence): SEHNR, FQNEAQ. The CDR3 contains 15 residues, cysteine and phenylalanine counted. The entry retains the CDR3 DNA only, 45 bases that are in frame from base 1. Using the deep immunoSEQ assay, TCR CDR3 regions were amplified from genomic DNA by multiplex PCR. Genomic DNA extracted from each cell subset was distributed evenly over all wells of several immunoSEQ 96-well plates, and each plate served as one replicate. For sorted subsets, 200 to 250 ng genomic DNA, equal to about 30,000 T cell genomes, was loaded into each replicate PCR. Purified libraries were measured with a Qubit 3.0 fluorometer, size-checked on a Bioanalyzer 2100, and measured again with the KAPA Library Quantification kit. Each immunoSEQ 96-well plate was sequenced on its own single-read 150-cycle Illumina NextSeq 550 flow cell. Per the authors' processing: The immunoSEQ output contained only junctional sequences without quality scores, so filtering could not match that applied to full-length reads. To assign V/J genes and CDR3, sequences were annotated using PyIR, a Python wrapper for IgBLAST v1.9, with IMGT germline references. Reads were filtered out if the reads had weak V/J assignments (E-value above 1e-6), no CDR3, stop codons, out-of-frame junctions, or ambiguous translated residues. V3J clonotypes were defined as sequences sharing an identical inferred V gene, J gene, and CDR3 amino acid sequence. Percentage overlap between repertoires was computed as shared unique clonotypes divided by the size of the smaller repertoire. RTK rarefaction, the Chao1 estimator, and Recon v2.1 estimates of unobserved clonotypes were used to assess repertoire richness. Generation probabilities were computed with OLGA for all TCRbeta clonotypes obtained by the gDNA method from a handful of donors. Imported from immuneACCESS, the table was reduced by TCRdb to in-frame sequences with V and J called. These copies leave out some clones; in studies compared against another copy, an unresolved V gene accounts for under half, and the cause of the remainder is not known. V, J and clone size are those of that table, while D and trimming were read from the DNA. Counted in this sample were approximately 500,000 clones; 90% to 96% of them appeared once. Of the sample, about 0.054% falls within the top ten clones.

Healthy HIV-negative adults with no recently reported acute infections or vaccinations were included as donors. Every donor was a Caucasian adult residing in Nashville, Tennessee, USA. Magnetic negative selection was used to enrich CD4+ T cells, after which naive cells were positively selected on CD45RA and the negative fraction became the memory subset. Blood was collected by leukapheresis, and PBMCs were isolated by Ficoll-Histopaque density gradient centrifugation and then cryopreserved in liquid nitrogen vapor phase. Purity and quantity of every magnetically sorted T cell population were checked by analytical flow cytometry. Genomic DNA was isolated from every sorted fraction and measured by UV absorbance on a Nanodrop 2000c.

This sequence was found in a woman aged 25-40 years in good health. The rearrangement combines TRBV7-9 with TRBJ1-4; possibly the D gene is TRBD1, per 6 matching bases. Sequencing used naive CD4+ T cells sorted from blood. According to the study, the label for this sample's cell subset or site signals: CD45RA+ positively selected. The nucleotide sequence reads TGTGCCAGCAGCCTACAGGGCGCGGGTAGTGAAAAACTGTTTTTT. This codes for CASSLQGAGSEKLFF.